This note documents a single T cell receptor beta chain sequence. Its antigen remains unknown. The data stem from a study of CD8+CD57+ T cells in acquired aplastic anemia. Background on the study: Yields of DNA that came from sorted CD4+ and CD8+ cells averaged about 3.3 ug.

Genomic DNA constituted the template upon which TCR beta VDJ and CDR3 profiling was performed. TCRdb reanalysed the reads using MiXCR and keeps one entry per CDR3 protein. The sample holds over 250,000 distinct CDR3 sequences; about three fifths are singletons and the top ten take roughly 1.2%. The germline gives CDR1 SNHLY, CDR2 FYNNEI. V shed 7 bases and J 9 bases; nucleotides not matched to a gene: 5. The CDR3 contains 12 residues. Patients sequenced had flow cytometry evidence of CD8+CD57+ cell expansion. Each patient carried a diagnosis of severe acquired aplastic anemia. Patients had undergone no therapy by the time their blood was sampled. Whole-study findings and limits: About 29 shared CD8+ CDR3s appeared highly expressed within patients' immunodominant clones.

The sequencing input was sorted CD4+, CD8+, or CD8+CD57+ T cells (not recorded which) from PBMCs. The chain recombines TRBV2 with TRBJ2-1; 8 nucleotides agree with TRBD2. This TCR was recovered from a human donor with aplastic anemia. The CDR3 reads CASKTGGIEQFF. The CDR3 DNA reads as TGTGCCAGCAAAACGGGGGGGATTGAGCAGTTCTTC.